The clone carrying this T cell receptor beta chain occurred a few times. Its antigen remains unidentified. The sample is drawn from a study of CD8 T cells in ankylosing spondylitis. Notes on the study in general: For ankylosing spondylitis blood, a TCR beta motif of seven to nine highly homologous variants appeared characteristic.

V was clipped by 2 bases and J by 5 bases, with 13 bases between them. Germline V gene data show CDR1 as SGHRS and CDR2 as YFSETQ. The length of the CDR3 is 14 residues. Via MiXCR, TCRdb re-called the 5' RACE reads, giving one row per CDR3 protein. The sample lists over 700,000 distinct CDR3 sequences, 15% to 20% seen once, with 19% in the top ten. Sequencing was performed on blood, either unsorted or a sorted T cell fraction (not recorded which). The gene calls are TRBV5-1 and TRBJ2-5; D assignment may be TRBD1 or TRBD2 (5 bases each). This sequence originates from a male donor with ankylosing spondylitis. For the CDR3, the DNA is TGCGCCAGCAGCTTAGAGGGGATCCCGGAGACCCAGTACTTC. Protein sequence: CASSLEGIPETQYF.